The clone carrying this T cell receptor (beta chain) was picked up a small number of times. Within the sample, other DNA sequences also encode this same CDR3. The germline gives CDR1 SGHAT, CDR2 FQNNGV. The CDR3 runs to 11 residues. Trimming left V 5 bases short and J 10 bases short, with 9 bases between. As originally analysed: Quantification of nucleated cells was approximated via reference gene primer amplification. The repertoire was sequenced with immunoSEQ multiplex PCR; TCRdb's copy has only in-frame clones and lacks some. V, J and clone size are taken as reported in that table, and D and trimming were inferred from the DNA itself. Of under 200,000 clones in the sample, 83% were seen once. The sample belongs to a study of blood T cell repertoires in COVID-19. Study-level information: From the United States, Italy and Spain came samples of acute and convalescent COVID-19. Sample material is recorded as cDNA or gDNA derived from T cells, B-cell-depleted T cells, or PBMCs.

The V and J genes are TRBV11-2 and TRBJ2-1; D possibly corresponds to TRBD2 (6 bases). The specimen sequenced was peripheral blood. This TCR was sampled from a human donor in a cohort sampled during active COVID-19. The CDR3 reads CASSLGLEQFF. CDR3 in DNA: TGTGCCAGCAGCCTAGGACTAGAGCAGTTCTTC.